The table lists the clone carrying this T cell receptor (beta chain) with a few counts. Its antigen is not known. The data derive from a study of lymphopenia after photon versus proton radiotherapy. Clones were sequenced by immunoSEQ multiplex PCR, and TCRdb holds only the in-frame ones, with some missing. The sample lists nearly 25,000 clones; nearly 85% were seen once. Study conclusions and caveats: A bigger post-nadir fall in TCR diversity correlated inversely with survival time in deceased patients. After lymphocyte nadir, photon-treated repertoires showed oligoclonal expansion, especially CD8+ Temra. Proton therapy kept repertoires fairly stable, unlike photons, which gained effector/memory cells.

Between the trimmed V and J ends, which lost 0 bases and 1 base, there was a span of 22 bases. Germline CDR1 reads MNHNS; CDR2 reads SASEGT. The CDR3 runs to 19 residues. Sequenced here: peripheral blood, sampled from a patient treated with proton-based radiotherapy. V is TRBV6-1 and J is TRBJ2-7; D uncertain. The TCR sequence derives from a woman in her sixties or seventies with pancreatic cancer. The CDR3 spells CASSEAGSQTAAASYEQYF. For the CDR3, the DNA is TGTGCCAGCAGTGAAGCGGGATCGCAAACGGCAGCAGCGTCCTACGAGCAGTACTTC.